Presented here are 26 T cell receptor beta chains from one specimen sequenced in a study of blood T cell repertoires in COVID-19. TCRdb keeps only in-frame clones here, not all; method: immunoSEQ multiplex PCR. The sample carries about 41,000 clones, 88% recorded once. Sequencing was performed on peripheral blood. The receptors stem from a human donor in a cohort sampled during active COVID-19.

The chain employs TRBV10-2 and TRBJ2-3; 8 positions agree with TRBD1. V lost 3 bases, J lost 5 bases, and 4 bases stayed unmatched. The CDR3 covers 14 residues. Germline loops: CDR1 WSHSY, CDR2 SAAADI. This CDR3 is CASSEQGGKDTQYF. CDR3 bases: TGCGCCAGCAGTGAACAGGGGGGTAAAGATACGCAGTATTTT.

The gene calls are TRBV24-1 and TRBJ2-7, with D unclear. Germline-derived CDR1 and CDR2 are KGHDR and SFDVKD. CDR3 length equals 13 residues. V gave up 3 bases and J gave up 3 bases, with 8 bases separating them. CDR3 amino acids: CATSDNSYYEQYF. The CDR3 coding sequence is TGTGCCACCAGTGATAACTCCTACTACGAGCAGTACTTC.

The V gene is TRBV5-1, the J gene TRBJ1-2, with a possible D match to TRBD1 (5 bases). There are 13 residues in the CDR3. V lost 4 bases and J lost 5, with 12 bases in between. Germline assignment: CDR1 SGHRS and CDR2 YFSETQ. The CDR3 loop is CASSVGGEYGYTF. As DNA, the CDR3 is TGCGCCAGCAGCGTCGGAGGGGAATATGGCTACACCTTC.

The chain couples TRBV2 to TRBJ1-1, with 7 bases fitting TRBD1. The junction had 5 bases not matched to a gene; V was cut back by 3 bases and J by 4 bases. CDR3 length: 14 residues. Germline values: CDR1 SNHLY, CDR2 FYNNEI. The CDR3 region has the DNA TGTGCCAGCAGTGACAGGGGGGTAGGCACTGAAGCTTTCTTT. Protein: CASSDRGVGTEAFF.

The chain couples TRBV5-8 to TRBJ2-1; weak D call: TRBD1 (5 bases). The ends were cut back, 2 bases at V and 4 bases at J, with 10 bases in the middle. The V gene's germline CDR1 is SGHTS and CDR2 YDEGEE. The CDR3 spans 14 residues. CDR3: CASSLGVGYNEQFF. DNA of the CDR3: TGTGCCAGCAGCTTAGGGGTGGGGTACAATGAGCAGTTCTTC.

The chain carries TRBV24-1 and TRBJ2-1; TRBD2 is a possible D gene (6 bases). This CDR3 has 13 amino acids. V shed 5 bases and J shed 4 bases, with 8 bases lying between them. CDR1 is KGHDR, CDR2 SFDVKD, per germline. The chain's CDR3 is CATSASAYNEQFF. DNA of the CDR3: TGTGCCACCAGTGCTAGCGCATACAATGAGCAGTTCTTC.

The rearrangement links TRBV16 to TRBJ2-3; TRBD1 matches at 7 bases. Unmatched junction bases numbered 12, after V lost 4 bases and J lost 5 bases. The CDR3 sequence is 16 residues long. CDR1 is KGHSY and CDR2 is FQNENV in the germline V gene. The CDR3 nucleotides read TGTGCCAGCAGCCCGATATTACCGGGACAGAGAGATACGCAGTATTTT. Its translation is CASSPILPGQRDTQYF.

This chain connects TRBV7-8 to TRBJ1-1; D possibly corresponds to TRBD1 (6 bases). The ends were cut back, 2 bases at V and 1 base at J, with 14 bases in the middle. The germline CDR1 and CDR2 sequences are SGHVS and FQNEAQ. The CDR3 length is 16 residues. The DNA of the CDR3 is TGTGCCAGCAGCTTAAGGGGGTGGGGGACGAACACTGAAGCTTTCTTT. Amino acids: CASSLRGWGTNTEAFF. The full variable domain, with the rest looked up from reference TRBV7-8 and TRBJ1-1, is GAGVSQSPRYKVAKRGQDVALRCDPISGHVSLFWYQQALGQGPEFLTYFQNEAQLDKSGLPSDRFFAERPEGSVSTLKIQRTQQEDSAVYLCASSLRGWGTNTEAFFGQGTRLTVV.

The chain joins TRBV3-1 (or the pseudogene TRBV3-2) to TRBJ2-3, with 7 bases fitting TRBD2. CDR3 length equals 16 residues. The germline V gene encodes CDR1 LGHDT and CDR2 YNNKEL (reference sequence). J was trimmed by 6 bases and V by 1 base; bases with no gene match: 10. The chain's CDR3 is CASSQAATGGRDTQYF. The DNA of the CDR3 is TGTGCCAGCAGCCAAGCTGCGACGGGAGGTAGGGATACGCAGTATTTT.

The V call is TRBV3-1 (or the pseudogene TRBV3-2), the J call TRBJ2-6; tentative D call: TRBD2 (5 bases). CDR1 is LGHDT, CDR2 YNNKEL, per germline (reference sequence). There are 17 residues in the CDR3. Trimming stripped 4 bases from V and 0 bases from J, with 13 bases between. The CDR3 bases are TGTGCCAGCAGCCCCAAGGGCACTAGCTCTGGGGCCAACGTCCTGACTTTC. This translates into CASSPKGTSSGANVLTF.

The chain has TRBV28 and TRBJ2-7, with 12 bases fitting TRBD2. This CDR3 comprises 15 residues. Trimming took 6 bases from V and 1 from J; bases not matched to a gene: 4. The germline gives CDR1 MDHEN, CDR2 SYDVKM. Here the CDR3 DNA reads TGTGCCAGCAGGTCAACTAGCGGGAGGTCCTACGAGCAGTACTTC. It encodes CASRSTSGRSYEQYF.

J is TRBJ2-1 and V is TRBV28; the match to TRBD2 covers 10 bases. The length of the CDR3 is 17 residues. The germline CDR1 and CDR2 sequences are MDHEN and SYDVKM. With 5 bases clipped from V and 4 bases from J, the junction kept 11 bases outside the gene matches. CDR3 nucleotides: TGTGCCAGCAGTCCGCCCCCGGGACTAGCGCCTTACAATGAGCAGTTCTTC. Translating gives CASSPPPGLAPYNEQFF.

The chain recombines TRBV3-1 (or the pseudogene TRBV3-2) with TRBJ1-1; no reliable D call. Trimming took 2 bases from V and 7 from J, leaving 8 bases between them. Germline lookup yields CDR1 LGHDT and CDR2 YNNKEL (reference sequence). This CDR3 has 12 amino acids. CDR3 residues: CASSQSGFEAFF. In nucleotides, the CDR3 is TGTGCCAGCAGCCAATCCGGTTTTGAAGCTTTCTTT.

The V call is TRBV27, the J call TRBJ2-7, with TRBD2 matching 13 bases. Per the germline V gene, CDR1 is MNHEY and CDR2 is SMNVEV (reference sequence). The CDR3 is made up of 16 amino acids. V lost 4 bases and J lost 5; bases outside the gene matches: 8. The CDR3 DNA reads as TGTGCCAGCAGTTCTTGGACTAGCGGGAGAATCCACGAGCAGTACTTC. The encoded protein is CASSSWTSGRIHEQYF.

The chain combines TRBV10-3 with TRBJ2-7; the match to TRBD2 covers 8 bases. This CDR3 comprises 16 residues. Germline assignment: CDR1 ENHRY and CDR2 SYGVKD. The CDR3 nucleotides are TGTGCGACGGGCGCCCTACGGGAGGGCCCCTCCTACGAGCAGTACTTC. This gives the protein CATGALREGPSYEQYF.

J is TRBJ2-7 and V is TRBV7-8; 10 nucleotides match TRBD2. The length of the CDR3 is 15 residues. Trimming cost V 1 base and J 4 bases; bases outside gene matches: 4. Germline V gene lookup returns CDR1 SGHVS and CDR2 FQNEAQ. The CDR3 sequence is CASSLGPSGSYEQYF. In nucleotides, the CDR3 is TGTGCCAGCAGCTTAGGTCCTAGCGGGAGTTACGAGCAGTACTTC.

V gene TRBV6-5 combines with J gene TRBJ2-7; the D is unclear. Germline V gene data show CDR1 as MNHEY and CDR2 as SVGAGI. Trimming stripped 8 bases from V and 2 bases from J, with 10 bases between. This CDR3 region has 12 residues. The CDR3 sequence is CASLTGPYEQYF. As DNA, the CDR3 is TGTGCCAGCTTAACCGGTCCCTACGAGCAGTACTTC.

CDR3 sequence: CASSEWGATYEQYF. CDR3 DNA sequence: TGTGCCAGCAGTGAATGGGGCGCCACCTACGAGCAGTACTTC. This rearrangement joins TRBV6-1 to TRBJ2-7; perhaps TRBD1 as D (5 bases). This CDR3 contains 14 residues. Trimming removed 2 bases at V and 2 bases at J, with 10 bases between. From germline, CDR1 is MNHNS and CDR2 SASEGT.

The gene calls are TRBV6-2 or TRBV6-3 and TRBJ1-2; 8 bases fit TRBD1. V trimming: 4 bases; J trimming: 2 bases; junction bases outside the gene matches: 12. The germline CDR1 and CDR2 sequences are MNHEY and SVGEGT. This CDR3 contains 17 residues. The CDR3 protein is CASSLGYRGDFNYGYTF. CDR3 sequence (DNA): TGTGCCAGCAGTTTGGGGTACAGGGGGGATTTCAACTATGGCTACACCTTC.

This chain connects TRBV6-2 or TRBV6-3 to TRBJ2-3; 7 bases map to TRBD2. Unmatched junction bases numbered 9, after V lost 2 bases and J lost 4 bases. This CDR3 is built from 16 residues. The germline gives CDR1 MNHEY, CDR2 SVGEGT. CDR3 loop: CASSYPTSPRPDTQYF. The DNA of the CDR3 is TGTGCCAGCAGTTACCCGACTAGCCCGAGGCCAGATACGCAGTATTTT.

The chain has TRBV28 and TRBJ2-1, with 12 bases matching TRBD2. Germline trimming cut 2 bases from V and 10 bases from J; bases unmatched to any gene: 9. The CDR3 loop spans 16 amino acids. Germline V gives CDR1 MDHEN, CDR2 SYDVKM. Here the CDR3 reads CASSLRTSGTEGEQFF. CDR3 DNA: TGTGCCAGCAGTTTAAGGACTAGCGGGACAGAGGGGGAGCAGTTCTTC.

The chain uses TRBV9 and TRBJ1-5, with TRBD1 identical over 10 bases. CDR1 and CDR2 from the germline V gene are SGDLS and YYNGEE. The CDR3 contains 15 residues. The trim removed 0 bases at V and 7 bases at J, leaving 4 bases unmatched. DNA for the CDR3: TGTGCCAGCAGCGTAGGACAGGGGGCATGGCAGCCCCAGCATTTT. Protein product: CASSVGQGAWQPQHF.

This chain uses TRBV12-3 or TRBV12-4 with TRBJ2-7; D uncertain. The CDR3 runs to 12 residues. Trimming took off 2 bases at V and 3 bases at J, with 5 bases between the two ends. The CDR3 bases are TGTGCCAGCAGTTTACTTATCTACGAGCAGTACTTC. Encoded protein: CASSLLIYEQYF.

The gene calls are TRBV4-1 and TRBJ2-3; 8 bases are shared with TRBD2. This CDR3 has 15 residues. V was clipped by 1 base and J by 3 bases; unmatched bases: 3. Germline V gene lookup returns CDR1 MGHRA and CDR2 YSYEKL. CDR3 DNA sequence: TGCGCCAGCAGCCAAGGCGGGGGGCGAACAGATACGCAGTATTTT. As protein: CASSQGGGRTDTQYF.

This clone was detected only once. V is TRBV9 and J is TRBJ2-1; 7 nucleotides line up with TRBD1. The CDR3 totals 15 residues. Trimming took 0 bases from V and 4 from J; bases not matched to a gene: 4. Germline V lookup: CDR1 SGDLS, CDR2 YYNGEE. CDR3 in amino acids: CASSVGDRAYNEQFF. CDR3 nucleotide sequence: TGTGCCAGCAGCGTAGGTGACAGGGCATACAATGAGCAGTTCTTC. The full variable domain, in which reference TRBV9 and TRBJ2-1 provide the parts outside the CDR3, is DSGVTQTPKHLITATGQRVTLRCSPRSGDLSVYWYQQSLDQGLQFLIQYYNGEERAKGNILERFSAQQFPDLHSELNLSSLELGDSALYFCASSVGDRAYNEQFFGPGTRLTVL.

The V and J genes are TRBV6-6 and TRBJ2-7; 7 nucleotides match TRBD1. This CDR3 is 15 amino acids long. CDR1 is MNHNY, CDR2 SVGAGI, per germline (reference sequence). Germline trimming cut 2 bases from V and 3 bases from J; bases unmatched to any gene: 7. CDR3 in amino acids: CASSYTTGDLYEQYF. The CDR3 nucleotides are TGTGCCAGCAGTTACACTACAGGGGACCTCTACGAGCAGTACTTC.